The clone carrying this T cell receptor (beta chain) was recorded many times. CDR3 length: 15 amino acids. Losses at the gene ends were 0 bases for V and 7 bases for J; bases not matched to a gene: 5. CDR1 is MNHNY and CDR2 is SVGAGI in the germline V gene (reference sequence). These data come from a study of T cells in Graves' hyperthyroidism and ophthalmopathy. RNA transcripts were the template for amplifying TCR beta CDR3 regions. The HTBI primer set was used in a first-round RT-PCR of the TCR CDR3. TCRdb reprocessed the multiplex PCR reads with MiXCR, giving one entry per CDR3 protein. Of 650,000 to 850,000 distinct CDR3 sequences listed, approximately 19% were seen once; the top ten hold around 17%.

The sequenced material came from blood. This TCR came from a woman in her fifties or sixties with Graves' hyperthyroidism that later progressed to Graves' ophthalmopathy. The genes are TRBV6-6 and TRBJ1-2; 10 nucleotides align to TRBD1. As DNA, the CDR3 is TGTGCCAGCAGTTACTCGAGACAGGGGGCTTTTGGCTACACCTTC. Its protein is CASSYSRQGAFGYTF.